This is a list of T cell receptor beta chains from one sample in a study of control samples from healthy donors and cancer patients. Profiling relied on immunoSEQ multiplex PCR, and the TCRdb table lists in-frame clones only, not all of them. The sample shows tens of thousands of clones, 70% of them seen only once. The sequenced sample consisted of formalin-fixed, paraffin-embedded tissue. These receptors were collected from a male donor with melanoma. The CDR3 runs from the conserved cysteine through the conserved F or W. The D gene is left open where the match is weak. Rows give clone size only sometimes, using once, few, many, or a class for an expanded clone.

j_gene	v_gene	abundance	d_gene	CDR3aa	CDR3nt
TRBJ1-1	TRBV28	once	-	CASTFQGMNTEAFF	TGTGCCAGCACTTTTCAAGGTATGAACACTGAAGCTTTCTTT
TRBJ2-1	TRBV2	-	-	CASSEFTGENEQFF	TGTGCCAGCAGTGAGTTTACTGGGGAGAATGAGCAGTTCTTC
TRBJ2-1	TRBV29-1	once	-	CSVERLSSYNEQFF	TGCAGCGTTGAAAGGCTGAGCTCCTACAATGAGCAGTTCTTC
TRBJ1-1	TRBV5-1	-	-	CASSPDVMTEAFF	TGCGCCAGCAGCCCCGATGTTATGACTGAAGCTTTCTTT
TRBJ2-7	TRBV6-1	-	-	CASSEGIWGTEQYF	TGTGCCAGCAGTGAGGGAATATGGGGGACCGAGCAGTACTTC
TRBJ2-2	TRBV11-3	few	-	CASSLGGKTGELFF	TGTGCCAGCAGCTTAGGTGGTAAAACCGGGGAGCTGTTTTTT
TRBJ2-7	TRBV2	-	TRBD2	CASTDPLAGLLEQYF	TGTGCCAGCACCGACCCCCTAGCGGGTCTGCTGGAGCAGTACTTC
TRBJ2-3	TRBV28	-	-	CASRPRTDTDTQYF	TGTGCCAGCAGACCCCGGACAGACACAGATACGCAGTATTTT
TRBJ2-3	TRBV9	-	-	CASSVRDSPDTQYF	TGTGCCAGCAGCGTGAGGGACTCCCCGGATACGCAGTATTTT
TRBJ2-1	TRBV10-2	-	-	CASSGGNSYNEQFF	TGCGCCAGCAGTGGAGGCAACTCCTACAATGAGCAGTTCTTC
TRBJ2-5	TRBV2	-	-	CASSEALLSEGTQYF	TGTGCCAGCAGTGAAGCGCTTCTCAGCGAAGGGACCCAGTACTTC
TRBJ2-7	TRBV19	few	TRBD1	CASSFNRGRSYEQYF	TGTGCCAGTAGCTTCAACAGGGGGCGGTCCTACGAGCAGTACTTC
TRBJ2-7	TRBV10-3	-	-	CAISESGRSYEQYF	TGTGCCATCAGTGAGTCCGGCCGCAGCTACGAGCAGTACTTC
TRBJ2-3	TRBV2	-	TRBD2	CASPLGLAATDTQYF	TGTGCCAGCCCACTAGGGCTAGCGGCCACAGATACGCAGTATTTT
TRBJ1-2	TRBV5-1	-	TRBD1	CASSHGQGRNGYGYTF	TGCGCCAGCAGCCACGGACAGGGCCGTAATGGCTATGGCTACACCTTC
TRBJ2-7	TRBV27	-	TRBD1	CASSPGQGMFEQYF	TGTGCCAGCAGTCCGGGACAGGGAATGTTCGAGCAGTACTTC
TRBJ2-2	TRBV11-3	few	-	CASSPRGRGGELFF	TGTGCCAGCAGCCCGAGGGGACGAGGCGGGGAGCTGTTTTTT
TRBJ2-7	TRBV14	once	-	CASRRDSAYEQYF	TGTGCCAGCCGACGTGACAGCGCCTACGAGCAGTACTTC
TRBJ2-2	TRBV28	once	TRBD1	CASTSDRGMAGELFF	TGTGCCAGCACTTCGGACAGGGGTATGGCCGGGGAGCTGTTTTTT
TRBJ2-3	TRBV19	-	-	CASSTGEKDTQYF	TGTGCCAGTAGTACAGGGGAGAAAGATACGCAGTATTTT
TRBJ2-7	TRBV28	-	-	CASQEGLDEQYF	TGTGCCAGTCAGGAGGGCCTGGACGAGCAGTACTTC
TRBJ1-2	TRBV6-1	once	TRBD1	CASSEAQGAAKTKSLEDYTF	TGTGCCAGCAGTGAAGCGCAGGGGGCGGCAAAAACCAAATCCCTAGAGGACTACACCTTC
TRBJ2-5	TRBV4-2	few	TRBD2	CASSQGTLAGGYQETQYF	TGTGCCAGCAGCCAAGGGACCTTAGCGGGAGGGTACCAAGAGACCCAGTACTTC
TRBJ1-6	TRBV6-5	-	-	CASSYSSRGGNSPLHF	TGTGCCAGCAGTTACTCGAGCAGGGGAGGGAATTCACCCCTCCACTTT
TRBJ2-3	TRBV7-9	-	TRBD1	CASSTRTGQTTQDTQYF	TGTGCCAGCAGCACTCGGACAGGACAAACAACGCAGGATACGCAGTATTTT
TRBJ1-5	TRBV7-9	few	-	CASSLGSAGDQPQHF	TGTGCCAGCAGCTTAGGCTCCGCGGGGGACCAGCCCCAGCATTTT
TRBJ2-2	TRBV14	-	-	CASSHSEFLGGTGELFF	TGTGCCAGCAGCCATTCGGAGTTTCTAGGGGGAACCGGGGAGCTGTTTTTT
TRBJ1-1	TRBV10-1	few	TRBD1	CASSDYRGPTEAFF	TGCGCCAGCAGTGATTACAGGGGACCCACTGAAGCTTTCTTT
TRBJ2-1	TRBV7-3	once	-	CASSLKRTEQFF	TGTGCCAGTAGCTTAAAAAGGACTGAGCAGTTCTTC
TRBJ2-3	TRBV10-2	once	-	CASSEPTRGWQYF	TGCGCCAGCAGTGAGCCGACTAGGGGCTGGCAGTATTTT
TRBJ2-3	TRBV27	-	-	CASSPSPGSSQYF	TGTGCCAGCAGCCCCTCTCCGGGATCGTCGCAGTATTTT
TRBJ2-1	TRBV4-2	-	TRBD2	CASSQDRAGRNEQFF	TGTGCCAGCAGCCAAGACCGAGCGGGAAGGAATGAGCAGTTCTTC
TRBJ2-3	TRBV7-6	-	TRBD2	CASSRGASGPTDTQYF	TGTGCCAGCAGTCGCGGGGCTAGCGGTCCCACAGATACGCAGTATTTT
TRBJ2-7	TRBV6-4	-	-	CASTANEQYF	TGTGCCAGCACCGCCAACGAGCAGTACTTC
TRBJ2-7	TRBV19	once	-	CASSFAAGGLEQYF	TGTGCCAGTAGTTTCGCGGCCGGAGGGCTCGAGCAGTACTTC
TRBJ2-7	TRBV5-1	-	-	CASSTGTTYEQYF	TGCGCCAGCAGTACCGGGACAACCTACGAGCAGTACTTC
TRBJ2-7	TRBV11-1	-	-	CASSLGDGYEQYF	TGTGCCAGCAGCTTAGGCGATGGCTACGAGCAGTACTTC
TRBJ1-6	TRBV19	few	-	CASMELGDNSPLHF	TGTGCCAGTATGGAACTAGGGGATAATTCACCCCTCCACTTT
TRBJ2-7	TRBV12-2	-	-	CASRLDRLAVYEQYF	TGTGCAAGTCGCTTAGACCGACTAGCGGTCTACGAGCAGTACTTC
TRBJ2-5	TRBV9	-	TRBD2	CASGGTSGGETQYF	TGTGCCAGCGGCGGGACTAGCGGGGGAGAGACCCAGTACTTC
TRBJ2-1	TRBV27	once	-	CANSFLSAGGTEENEQFF	TGTGCCAACAGTTTTCTGAGTGCCGGCGGGACAGAGGAGAATGAGCAGTTCTTC
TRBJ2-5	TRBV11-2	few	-	CASSSIGETQYF	TGTGCCAGCAGCTCCATCGGAGAGACCCAGTACTTC
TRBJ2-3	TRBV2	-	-	CASNWALATDTQYF	TGTGCCAGTAACTGGGCACTAGCAACAGATACGCAGTATTTT
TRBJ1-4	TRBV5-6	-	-	CASSSVDVQKLFF	TGTGCCAGCAGCTCTGTTGACGTACAAAAACTGTTTTTT
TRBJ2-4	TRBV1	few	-	CTSSRTGAKNIQYF	TGCACCAGCAGCCGGACAGGGGCCAAAAACATTCAGTACTTC
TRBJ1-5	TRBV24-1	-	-	CATSGQGGQPQHF	TGTGCCACCAGTGGGCAGGGAGGTCAGCCCCAGCATTTT
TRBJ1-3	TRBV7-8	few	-	CASSLTGVSGNTIYF	TGTGCCAGCAGCTTAACCGGAGTTTCTGGAAACACCATATATTTT
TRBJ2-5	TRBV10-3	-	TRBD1	CAISGDRGLETQYF	TGTGCCATCAGCGGTGACAGGGGGCTCGAGACCCAGTACTTC
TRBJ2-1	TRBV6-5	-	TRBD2	CASRRTSGRGNEQFF	TGTGCCAGCAGGCGGACTAGCGGGAGAGGCAATGAGCAGTTCTTC
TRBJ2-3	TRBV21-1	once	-	CASSPQPMENTDTQYF	TGTGCCAGCAGCCCCCAACCGATGGAAAACACAGATACGCAGTATTTT
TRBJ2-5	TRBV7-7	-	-	CASSLLGKQETQYF	TGTGCCAGCAGCTTATTGGGAAAACAAGAGACCCAGTACTTC
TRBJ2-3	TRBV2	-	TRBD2	CASGTSSGEDTQYF	TGTGCCAGCGGGACCTCTAGCGGGGAAGATACGCAGTATTTT
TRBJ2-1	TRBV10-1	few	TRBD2	CASSDRTSGRWNEQFF	TGCGCCAGCAGTGATAGGACTAGCGGGAGATGGAATGAGCAGTTCTTC
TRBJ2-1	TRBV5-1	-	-	CASSLDPYNEQFF	TGCGCCAGCAGCTTGGATCCCTACAATGAGCAGTTCTTC
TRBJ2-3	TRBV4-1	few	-	CASSQGDRYTDTQYF	TGCGCCAGCAGCCAGGGCGACCGATACACAGATACGCAGTATTTT
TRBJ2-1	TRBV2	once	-	CASSDHNEQFF	TGTGCCAGCAGTGACCACAATGAGCAGTTCTTC
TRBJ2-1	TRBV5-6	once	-	CASSGNRVKYNEQFF	TGTGCCAGCAGCGGTAACAGGGTGAAGTACAATGAGCAGTTCTTC
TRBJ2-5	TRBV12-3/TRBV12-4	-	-	CASSLRETQYF	TGTGCCAGCAGCCTACGAGAGACCCAGTACTTC